This T cell receptor (beta chain) is drawn from a study of cytomegalovirus exposure and HLA in healthy donors. Study as a whole: Approximately 80 million unique TCRs from HLA-typed donors were held in an early data release.

General observations from the study: For most TCR sequences rarity was the rule, although some public TCRs occurred in many donors.

Germline V lookup: CDR1 SGHTA, CDR2 FQGNSA. V gave up 3 bases and J gave up 4 bases; unmatched junction bases: 14. This CDR3 is built from 18 residues. The PCR made use of 60 Vbeta and 13 Jbeta primers. Clones were sequenced by immunoSEQ multiplex PCR, and TCRdb holds only the in-frame ones, with some missing. This table holds about 78,000 clones, 80% found once. For this clone: What it recognizes is unknown.

The chain couples TRBV7-2 to TRBJ2-7; 11 bases are a match to TRBD2. This clonotype originated in a man between 50 and 59 years old in good health and CMV-seropositive. The sequencing input was PBMCs. CDR3 region: CASSLTASGGSGSYEQYF. The CDR3, as DNA: TGTGCCAGCAGCTTGACGGCTAGCGGGGGGTCTGGGTCATACGAGCAGTACTTC.